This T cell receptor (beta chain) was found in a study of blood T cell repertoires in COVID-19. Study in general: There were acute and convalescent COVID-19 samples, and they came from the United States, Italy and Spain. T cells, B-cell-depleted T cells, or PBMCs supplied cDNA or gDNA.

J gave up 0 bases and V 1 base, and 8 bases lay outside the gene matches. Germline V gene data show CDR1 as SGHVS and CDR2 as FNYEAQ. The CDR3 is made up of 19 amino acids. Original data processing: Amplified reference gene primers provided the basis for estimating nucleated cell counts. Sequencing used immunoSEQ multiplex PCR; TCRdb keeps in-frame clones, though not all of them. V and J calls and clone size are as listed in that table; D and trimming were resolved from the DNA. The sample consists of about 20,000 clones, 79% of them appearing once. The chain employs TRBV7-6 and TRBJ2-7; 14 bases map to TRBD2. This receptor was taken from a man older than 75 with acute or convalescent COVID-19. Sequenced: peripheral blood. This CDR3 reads CASSLVAGLAGGNSYEQYF. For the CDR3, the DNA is TGTGCCAGCAGCTTAGTGGCCGGACTAGCGGGAGGTAACTCCTACGAGCAGTACTTC.